Each of the 21 T cell receptor beta chains below was sequenced from the same sample in a study of blood T cell repertoires in COVID-19. Assay used: immunoSEQ multiplex PCR; TCRdb lists only in-frame clones, some missing. The profile covers about 36,000 clones, with over 75% appearing a single time and about 44% taken by the ten largest. Sequences were obtained from peripheral blood. These TCRs come from a human donor in a cohort sampled during active or convalescent COVID-19. The donor label of this sample is uncertain.

In its sample, this clone was seen many times. The V gene is TRBV5-1, the J gene TRBJ1-4; 7 bases fit TRBD1. The CDR3 sequence is 17 residues long. Germline V lookup: CDR1 SGHRS, CDR2 YFSETQ. Trimming took 4 bases from V and 5 from J; bases not matched to a gene: 14. The CDR3 DNA sequence: TGCGCCAGCAGCCTGGGGCACCGGGACAGCAAAAATGAAAAACTGTTTTTT. Protein sequence: CASSLGHRDSKNEKLFF.

The V and J genes are TRBV6-1 and TRBJ2-1; TRBD2 agrees at 11 bases. J gave up 9 bases and V 4 bases, and 11 bases lay outside the gene matches. CDR1 MNHNS and CDR2 SASEGT come from the germline V gene. CDR3 length: 16 amino acids. The CDR3 reads CASSANLAGGPGEQFF. CDR3 nucleotide sequence: TGTGCCAGCAGTGCTAATTTAGCGGGAGGGCCGGGTGAGCAGTTCTTC.

The chain is built from TRBV27 and TRBJ1-5, with 7 bases identical to TRBD1. Germline V lookup: CDR1 MNHEY, CDR2 SMNVEV (reference sequence). The V segment lost 5 bases and the J segment 2 bases; nucleotides outside the gene matches: 9. This CDR3 is 16 amino acids long. The CDR3 protein is CASSRQGGFGNQPQHF. The CDR3 DNA sequence: TGTGCCAGCAGTCGGCAGGGGGGTTTCGGCAATCAGCCCCAGCATTTT.

The chain joins TRBV5-6 to TRBJ1-1; D is unresolved. CDR1 SGHDT and CDR2 YYEEEE come from the germline V gene. The CDR3 runs to 13 residues. Trimming left V 3 bases short and J 2 bases short, with 8 bases between. CDR3 sequence (DNA): TGTGCCAGCAGCTATGAGGGTAACACTGAAGCTTTCTTT. Translation gives CASSYEGNTEAFF.

This sequence joins TRBV4-2 and TRBJ1-2; D is possibly TRBD1 (6 bases). The CDR3 has 15 residues. Germline assignment: CDR1 LGHNA and CDR2 YNFKEQ. Trimming stripped 3 bases from V and 1 base from J, with 12 bases between. CDR3 DNA: TGTGCCAGCAGCCATGAACAGGGATATAACTATGGCTACACCTTC. Its protein is CASSHEQGYNYGYTF.

This chain uses TRBV20-1 with TRBJ1-2; TRBD1 is a possible D gene (6 bases). V lost 5 bases and J 8 bases, leaving 12 bases between the germline ends. Germline V gene lookup returns CDR1 DFQATT and CDR2 SNEGSKA (reference sequence). The CDR3 extends over 11 amino acids. The CDR3 spells CSAEYRVGYTF. As DNA, the CDR3 is TGCAGTGCTGAGTACAGGGTCGGCTACACCTTC.

The chain combines TRBV29-1 with TRBJ2-5; D remains ambiguous. This CDR3 has 12 amino acids. The germline gives CDR1 SQVTM, CDR2 ANQGSEA. Between the trimmed V and J ends, which lost 7 bases and 5 bases, there was a span of 14 bases. The CDR3 nucleotides read TGCAGCGGTGAGGTCCGGCGGGAGACCCAGTACTTC. Translation: CSGEVRRETQYF.

The chain couples TRBV7-2 to TRBJ2-7; the D is unclear. V was clipped by 5 bases and J by 5 bases, with 13 bases between them. Germline CDR1 reads SGHTA; CDR2 reads FQGNSA. The CDR3 has 13 amino acids. The CDR3 loop is CASSPTTGNEQYF. The CDR3 nucleotides read TGTGCCAGCAGCCCCACGACTGGTAACGAGCAGTACTTC.

This rearrangement joins TRBV10-1 to TRBJ2-7, with 10 nucleotides matching TRBD2. The V gene's germline CDR1 is WNHNN and CDR2 SYGVQD (reference sequence). This CDR3 spans 15 amino acids. V was pared by 6 bases and J by 0 bases, with 5 bases of the junction left unmatched. The CDR3 nucleotides are TGCGCCAGCAGCGGGGGACTAGCGTCCTCCTACGAGCAGTACTTC. Its protein is CASSGGLASSYEQYF.

As to this clone: One end of the junction varies from germline; a read error may be responsible. The V and J genes are TRBV30 and TRBJ2-7, with 12 bases identical to TRBD2. The CDR3 has 13 amino acids. CDR1 and CDR2 from the germline V gene are GTSNPN and SVGIG (reference sequence). CDR3 in DNA: TGTGCCTGGAGTCCCGAGGGACTAGCGGGTACCAGCTTC. Amino acid sequence: CAWSPEGLAGTSF. Variable domain in full (rest from reference TRBV30 and TRBJ2-7): SQTIHQWPATLVQPVGSPLSLECTVEGTSNPNLYWYRQAAGRGLQLLFYSVGIGQISSEVPQNLSASRPQDRQFILSSKKLLLSDSGFYLCAWSPEGLAGTSFGPGTRLTVT.

This clone appeared a single time. The V gene is TRBV24-1, the J gene TRBJ1-2; maybe TRBD1 (6 bases). The V and J ends lost 3 bases and 1 base respectively, with 11 bases between them. This CDR3 is built from 15 residues. Germline V lookup: CDR1 KGHDR, CDR2 SFDVKD. The CDR3 here is CATSDPQGHNYGYTF. In DNA form, the CDR3 reads TGTGCCACCAGTGATCCTCAGGGACATAACTATGGCTACACCTTC.

V and J are TRBV7-6 and TRBJ1-6, with D uncertain. This CDR3 is 12 amino acids long. The germline V and J ends were trimmed by 5 bases and 9 bases, with 8 bases remaining between them. Per the germline V gene, CDR1 is SGHVS and CDR2 is FNYEAQ. DNA for the CDR3: TGTGCCAGCAGCCAAATCAGTTCACCCCTCCACTTT. Protein product: CASSQISSPLHF.

The V gene is TRBV6-1, the J gene TRBJ1-5; D is uncertain. This CDR3 spans 14 amino acids. Germline V gene lookup returns CDR1 MNHNS and CDR2 SASEGT. Trimming pared 2 bases from V and 0 bases from J, leaving 5 bases between. Here the CDR3 reads CASSEQYSNQPQHF. Here the CDR3 DNA reads TGTGCCAGCAGTGAACAGTATAGCAATCAGCCCCAGCATTTT.

The chain uses TRBV19 and TRBJ2-5, with 9 bases lining up with TRBD1. The V gene's germline CDR1 is LNHDA and CDR2 SQIVND (reference sequence). The CDR3 sequence is 17 residues long. V was clipped by 5 bases and J by 5 bases; unmatched bases: 15. The CDR3 DNA follows: TGTGCCAGTAGTTCCCTCCACCGGGACAGGGAATCTGAGACCCAGTACTTC. It yields the protein CASSSLHRDRESETQYF.

This clone was picked up a small number of times. The chain recombines TRBV5-6 with TRBJ1-2; 8 bases agree with TRBD1. Germline assignment: CDR1 SGHDT and CDR2 YYEEEE. This CDR3 spans 13 amino acids. The ends lost 3 bases at V and 4 bases at J; junction bases unmatched: 2. CDR3 amino acids: CASSYRGIYGYTF. The CDR3 coding sequence is TGTGCCAGCAGCTACAGGGGGATCTATGGCTACACCTTC.

This clone was picked up one time. This same CDR3 is encoded by further DNA sequences in the sample. This chain joins TRBV9 and TRBJ2-3; a weak D match, TRBD2 (7 bases). Germline V gene data show CDR1 as SGDLS and CDR2 as YYNGEE. The CDR3 consists of 16 residues. The V gene lost 2 bases and the J gene lost 1 base, with 14 bases spanning the gap. CDR3 sequence (DNA): TGTGCCAGCAGCGTGGGGGGGGCTAGCGGCACAGATACGCAGTATTTT. Residues: CASSVGGASGTDTQYF.

CDR3 amino acids: CASSQDRDTYEQYF. The CDR3 DNA is TGTGCCAGCAGCCAAGACAGGGATACCTACGAGCAGTACTTC. The chain has TRBV4-2 and TRBJ2-7; TRBD1 might be the D (5 bases). CDR1 is LGHNA and CDR2 is YNFKEQ in the germline V gene. V lost 0 bases to trimming and J lost 2 bases, with 8 bases between them. This CDR3 has 14 residues.

CDR3 sequence reads: CASSQELWDTQYF. CDR3 DNA: TGCGCCAGCAGCCAAGAACTTTGGGATACGCAGTATTTT. The rearrangement joins TRBV4-3 to TRBJ2-3; unclear D gene. CDR1 LGHNA and CDR2 YSLEER come from the germline V gene. The CDR3 consists of 13 residues. Trimming pared 0 bases from V and 6 bases from J, leaving 7 bases between.

This clone was recorded only once. The rearrangement links TRBV5-4 to TRBJ2-1, with TRBD2 identical over 9 bases. This CDR3 region has 16 residues. Germline V CDR1 and CDR2: SGHNT, YYREEE (reference sequence). The V segment lost 2 bases and the J segment 4 bases; nucleotides outside the gene matches: 7. The CDR3 DNA follows: TGTGCCAGCAGCTTACATATGGCGGGAGGGTACAATGAGCAGTTCTTC. As protein: CASSLHMAGGYNEQFF. The full variable domain, with the rest looked up from reference TRBV5-4 and TRBJ2-1, is ETGVTQSPTHLIKTRGQQVTLRCSSQSGHNTVSWYQQALGQGPQFIFQYYREEENGRGNFPPRFSGLQFPNYSSELNVNALELDDSALYLCASSLHMAGGYNEQFFGPGTRLTVL.

For this clone: The junction differs from germline at one of its ends, possibly a read error. V is TRBV7-7 and J is TRBJ2-1, with 12 bases identical to TRBD1. Germline loops: CDR1 SSHAT, CDR2 FNYEAQ (reference sequence). The CDR3 consists of 17 residues. CDR3 protein: CASSLATPGQGAPQQFF. The CDR3 DNA reads TGTGCTAGCAGCTTAGCCACACCGGGACAGGGGGCGCCCCAGCAGTTCTTC.

This clone occurred once. The gene calls are TRBV20-1 and TRBJ2-1, with D possibly being TRBD2 (5 bases). V shed 3 bases and J shed 1 base, with 13 bases lying between them. The V gene's germline CDR1 is DFQATT and CDR2 SNEGSKA (reference sequence). This CDR3 contains 15 residues. CDR3 sequence: CSASGGLPSYNEQFF. CDR3 nucleotides: TGCAGTGCTAGTGGAGGACTGCCTTCCTACAATGAGCAGTTCTTC.